This TCR beta chain was identified during a study of T-cell reconstitution after alpha-beta-depleted transplantation in children. About this clonotype itself: Its antigen is not known.

Whole-study findings and limits: Surviving thymic progenitors and recipient T cells were the source of high TCRbeta diversity at day 60 in some patients. Newly made T cells mostly supplied T-cell counts and diversity one year after transplant. About two months after transplant, alpha-beta T cells reportedly came from several hundred expanded graft clones.

The CDR3 covers 14 residues. The germline V gene has CDR1 SNHLY and CDR2 FYNNEI. Trimming shortened V by 10 bases and J by 2 bases, and 16 bases separated the two germline ends. Preparation of the TCRbeta library used unique molecular identifiers. Each CDR3 protein gets one entry after TCRdb re-called the PCR reads with MiXCR. The table shows roughly 790,000 distinct CDR3 sequences, with about 15% occurring only once. The source material was PBMCs, mostly from graft donor cells, sampled 360 days after TCRalphabeta/CD19-depleted stem cell transplant. The chain uses TRBV2 and TRBJ2-3; D not resolved. The receptor's source is a male patient younger than 18 who had a stem cell transplant for acute lymphoblastic leukemia, so the T cells may come from the graft donor. The CDR3 DNA reads as TGTGCCATCCTCTGGCAGGCCTACACAGATACGCAGTATTTT. It codes for CAILWQAYTDTQYF.